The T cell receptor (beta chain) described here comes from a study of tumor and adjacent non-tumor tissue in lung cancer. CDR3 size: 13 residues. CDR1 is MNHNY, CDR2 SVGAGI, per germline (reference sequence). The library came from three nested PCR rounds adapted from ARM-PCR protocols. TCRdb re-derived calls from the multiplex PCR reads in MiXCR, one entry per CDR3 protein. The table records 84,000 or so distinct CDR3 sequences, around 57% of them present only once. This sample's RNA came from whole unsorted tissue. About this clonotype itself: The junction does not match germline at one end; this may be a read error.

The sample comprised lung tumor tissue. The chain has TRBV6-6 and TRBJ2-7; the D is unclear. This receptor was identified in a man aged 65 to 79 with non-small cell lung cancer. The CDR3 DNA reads TGTCCCAGTAGTTATGGACGGACCTCCGAGCAGTACTTC. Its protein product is CPSSYGRTSEQYF.